The clone carrying this T cell receptor (beta chain) was observed many times. Antigen unknown. The data were obtained in a study of response to subunit inactivated influenza vaccine. Study-wide points: The authors offered the suggestion that each seasonal influenza vaccination recruits few new T cells.

From the RT-PCR reads, TCRdb called clonotypes with MiXCR, one entry per CDR3 protein. Counted here are about half a million distinct CDR3 sequences, roughly 11% occurring once; the ten biggest clones make up about 12%. This TCR came from a middle-aged man who received an inactivated influenza vaccine. The starting material was PBMCs from blood, obtained 35 to 45 days after vaccination.

The CDR3 loop reads CASSSGQGDSYEQYF. The CDR3 DNA reads as TGTGCCAGCAGCTCCGGACAGGGCGATTCCTACGAGCAGTACTTC. This rearrangement joins TRBV11-2 to TRBJ2-7, with 8 bases lining up with TRBD1. With V trimmed by 4 bases and J by 1 base, 6 bases remained unmatched. Germline lookup yields CDR1 SGHAT and CDR2 FQNNGV. This CDR3 has 15 residues. The full variable domain, completed using reference TRBV11-2 and TRBJ2-7, is EAGVAQSPRYKIIEKRQSVAFWCNPISGHATLYWYQQILGQGPKLLIQFQNNGVVDDSQLPKDRFSAERLKGVDSTLKIQPAKLEDSAVYLCASSSGQGDSYEQYFGPGTRLTVT.